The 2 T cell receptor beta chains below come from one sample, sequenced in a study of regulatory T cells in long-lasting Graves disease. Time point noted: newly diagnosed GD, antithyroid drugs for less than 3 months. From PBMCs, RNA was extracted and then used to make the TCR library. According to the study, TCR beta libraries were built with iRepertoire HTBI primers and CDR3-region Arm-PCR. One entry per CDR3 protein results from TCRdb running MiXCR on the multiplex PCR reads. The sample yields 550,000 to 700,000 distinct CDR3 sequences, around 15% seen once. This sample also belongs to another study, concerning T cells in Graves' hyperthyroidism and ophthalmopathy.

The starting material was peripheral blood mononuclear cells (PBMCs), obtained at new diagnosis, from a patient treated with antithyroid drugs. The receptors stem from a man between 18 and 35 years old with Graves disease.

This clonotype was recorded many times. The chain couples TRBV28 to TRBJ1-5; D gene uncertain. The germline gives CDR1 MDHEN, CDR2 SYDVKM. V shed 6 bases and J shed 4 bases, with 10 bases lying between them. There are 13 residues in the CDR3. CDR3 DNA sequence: TGTGCCAGCAGCGAGGGTCTGAATCAGCCCCAGCATTTT. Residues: CASSEGLNQPQHF.

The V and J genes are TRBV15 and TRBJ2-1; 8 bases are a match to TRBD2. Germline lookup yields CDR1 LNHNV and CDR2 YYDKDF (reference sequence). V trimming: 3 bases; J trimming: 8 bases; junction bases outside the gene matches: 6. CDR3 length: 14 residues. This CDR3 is CATSSPSGSYEQFF. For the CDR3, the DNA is TGTGCCACCAGCAGCCCCAGCGGGAGTTATGAGCAGTTCTTC.